Shown below are 25 T cell receptor beta chains from a single sample sequenced in a study of early T cells in non-severe SARS-CoV-2 infection. TCRdb used MiXCR to reprocess the 5' RACE reads, holding one entry per CDR3 protein. The table has about 44,000 distinct CDR3 sequences, 20% to 25% seen once. Material: whole blood, obtained at baseline. The receptors stem from an adult who was a healthcare worker with PCR-confirmed SARS-CoV-2 infection or an uninfected control (not recorded which).

This clonotype has a handful of counts. The rearrangement links TRBV5-8 to TRBJ2-7; D is unresolved. V shed 2 bases and J shed 2 bases, with 8 bases lying between them. Germline V gene data show CDR1 as SGHTS and CDR2 as YDEGEE. The CDR3 totals 13 residues. CDR3 region: CASSFPGTYEQYF. Written as DNA, the CDR3 is TGTGCCAGCAGCTTCCCGGGTACCTACGAGCAGTACTTC.

The chain has TRBV2 and TRBJ2-7; 7 bases are shared with TRBD1. The CDR3 runs 15 residues. The germline gives CDR1 SNHLY, CDR2 FYNNEI. With V trimmed by 3 bases and J by 2 bases, 7 bases remained unmatched. CDR3 sequence: CASSDFGDRAYEQYF. In nucleotides, the CDR3 is TGTGCCAGCAGTGATTTTGGAGACAGGGCCTACGAGCAGTACTTC.

V is TRBV12-5 and J is TRBJ2-1; 8 bases map to TRBD1. The V segment lost 2 bases and the J segment 7 bases; nucleotides outside the gene matches: 4. Germline values: CDR1 LGHNT, CDR2 FRNRAP. This CDR3 has 14 residues. The CDR3 nucleotides are TGTGCTAGTGGTTTGTCAGGGGGCCGGAATGAGCAGTTCTTC. It encodes CASGLSGGRNEQFF.

This clonotype was detected many times. This chain uses TRBV9 with TRBJ2-1; no reliable D call. Germline loops: CDR1 SGDLS, CDR2 YYNGEE. CDR3 length equals 15 residues. Trimming pared 0 bases from V and 0 bases from J, leaving 7 bases between. CDR3 nucleotides: TGTGCCAGCAGCGTAGGAGCGAGCTCCTACAATGAGCAGTTCTTC. It encodes CASSVGASSYNEQFF.

In this sample, this clonotype turned up a few times. V gene TRBV7-2 combines with J gene TRBJ2-3; D tentatively reads TRBD1 or TRBD2 (5 bases each). The V end was cut by 2 bases, the J end by 2 bases, with 8 bases between. The germline V gene encodes CDR1 SGHTA and CDR2 FQGNSA. This CDR3 contains 14 residues. The CDR3, as DNA: TGTGCCAGCAGCTTATCAGGGACCACAGATACGCAGTATTTT. It encodes CASSLSGTTDTQYF. Together with reference TRBV7-2 and TRBJ2-3, the CDR3 gives the full variable domain: GAGVSQSPSNKVTEKGKDVELRCDPISGHTALYWYRQSLGQGLEFLIYFQGNSAPDKSGLPSDRFSAERTGGSVSTLTIQRTQQEDSAVYLCASSLSGTTDTQYFGPGTRLTVL.

V usage is TRBV7-9 and J usage is TRBJ1-1; TRBD1 might be the D (6 bases). The germline V gene encodes CDR1 SEHNR and CDR2 FQNEAQ (reference sequence). The V gene lost 6 bases and the J gene lost 3 bases, with 26 bases spanning the gap. The CDR3 spans 18 residues. CDR3 DNA: TGTGCCAGCAGGGGCAGAGGCTTCGTCCGGGACACCGACACTGAAGCTTTCTTT. This encodes CASRGRGFVRDTDTEAFF.

This clonotype was detected ten times or more. The chain carries TRBV29-1 and TRBJ1-2; D perhaps matches TRBD1 (6 bases). The CDR3 runs to 13 residues. The germline V and J ends were trimmed by 7 bases and 4 bases, with 16 bases remaining between them. CDR1 and CDR2 (germline): SQVTM, ANQGSEA. The CDR3 DNA follows: TGCAGCGGACTCACAGGGTATCCCTATGGCTACACCTTC. Its protein product is CSGLTGYPYGYTF. The complete variable domain, with remaining parts taken from reference TRBV29-1 and TRBJ1-2, reads SAVISQKPSRDICQRGTSLTIQCQVDSQVTMMFWYRQQPGQSLTLIATANQGSEATYESGFVIDKFPISRPNLTFSTLTVSNMSPEDSSIYLCSGLTGYPYGYTFGSGTRLTVV.

The chain couples TRBV20-1 to TRBJ2-3; possible D gene TRBD2, 6 bases. The CDR3 has 14 amino acids. Trimming left V 6 bases short and J 6 bases short, with 19 bases between. Germline V gene data show CDR1 as DFQATT and CDR2 as SNEGSKA (reference sequence). CDR3 in DNA: TGCAGTGCAATCTCGGGGGACGGTTTGGATACGCAGTATTTT. It codes for CSAISGDGLDTQYF.

The table lists this clonotype with a few counts. V and J are TRBV6-5 and TRBJ1-1; D remains ambiguous. Germline V lookup: CDR1 MNHEY, CDR2 SVGAGI. The V end was cut by 2 bases, the J end by 1 base, with 8 bases between. CDR3 length: 14 residues. In nucleotides, the CDR3 is TGTGCCAGCAGTTACGGATGGAAGAACACTGAAGCTTTCTTT. Amino acids: CASSYGWKNTEAFF.

This clonotype was detected a few times. J is TRBJ2-7 and V is TRBV29-1; a possible D gene is TRBD2 (5 bases). The CDR3 has 12 residues. V gave up 3 bases and J gave up 5 bases, with 11 bases separating them. The germline gives CDR1 SQVTM, CDR2 ANQGSEA. This CDR3 is CSVDPGGDEQYF. CDR3 nucleotide sequence: TGCAGCGTTGACCCCGGAGGAGACGAGCAGTACTTC.

This clonotype was counted at least ten times. V and J are TRBV7-2 and TRBJ2-7, with 8 bases fitting TRBD1. Germline loops: CDR1 SGHTA, CDR2 FQGNSA. CDR3 size: 11 residues. With V trimmed by 1 base and J by 12 bases, 2 bases remained unmatched. The CDR3 is CASSLGGQGYF. CDR3 nucleotide sequence: TGTGCCAGCAGCTTAGGAGGACAGGGGTACTTC.

This chain joins TRBV11-2 and TRBJ1-6; D gene unclear. The germline V gene encodes CDR1 SGHAT and CDR2 FQNNGV. The V end lost 3 bases, the J end lost 14 bases, and 11 bases lay between the germline ends. This CDR3 has 12 residues. CDR3 sequence reads: CASSFEAGTLHF. CDR3 nucleotide sequence: TGTGCCAGCAGCTTCGAAGCCGGGACCCTCCACTTT.

Here the CDR3 DNA reads TGTGCCAGCAGAGATACAGGTTTCTCCTACAATGAGCAGTTCTTC. Its translation is CASRDTGFSYNEQFF. The chain uses TRBV6-5 and TRBJ2-1, with D tentatively TRBD1 (5 bases). V dropped 6 bases and J dropped 0 bases, with 12 bases sitting between them. The CDR3 contains 15 residues. The germline CDR1 and CDR2 sequences are MNHEY and SVGAGI.

The chain uses TRBV5-1 and TRBJ2-7, with D possibly TRBD2 on 6 matching bases. CDR3 length equals 12 residues. Looked up from germline, CDR1 is SGHRS and CDR2 is YFSETQ. V was cut by 5 bases and J by 1 base, with 7 bases left in between. CDR3: CASRRESYEQYF. For the CDR3, the DNA is TGCGCCAGCAGGCGGGAATCCTACGAGCAGTACTTC.

The table lists this clonotype with a few counts. The chain carries TRBV20-1 and TRBJ2-3; 7 nucleotides line up with TRBD2. With V trimmed by 0 bases and J by 1 base, 10 bases remained unmatched. This CDR3 region has 17 residues. The germline V gene has CDR1 DFQATT and CDR2 SNEGSKA (reference sequence). Here the CDR3 reads CSARDLLAGEGTDTQYF. DNA of the CDR3: TGCAGTGCTAGAGATCTCCTTGCGGGGGAGGGCACAGATACGCAGTATTTT.

This clonotype was observed many times. The chain uses TRBV2 and TRBJ2-4; weak D call: TRBD1 (5 bases). Between the trimmed V and J ends, which lost 9 bases and 4 bases, there was a span of 7 bases. Germline V gene data show CDR1 as SNHLY and CDR2 as FYNNEI. The CDR3 contains 11 residues. The CDR3, as DNA: TGTGCCAGTACAGGAAAAAACATTCAGTACTTC. As protein: CASTGKNIQYF.

This clonotype occurred a few times. This chain links TRBV19 with TRBJ1-2, with a weak D call TRBD1 (6 bases). The CDR3 totals 14 residues. The ends were cut back, 6 bases at V and 1 base at J, with 12 bases in the middle. Germline V gives CDR1 LNHDA, CDR2 SQIVND (reference sequence). This CDR3 reads CASRRDTDNYGYTF. CDR3 DNA sequence: TGTGCCAGTAGGCGGGACACCGATAACTATGGCTACACCTTC.

Only a few counts were recorded for this clonotype. The gene calls are TRBV20-1 and TRBJ2-3; TRBD2 might be the D (6 bases). The length of the CDR3 is 17 residues. Germline loops: CDR1 DFQATT, CDR2 SNEGSKA (reference sequence). V was shortened by 3 bases and J by 1 base, with 20 bases between the two germline ends. The CDR3, as DNA: TGCAGTGCTAGCCTAAGCGGGCGGGCCTGGGGCACAGATACGCAGTATTTT. Its protein is CSASLSGRAWGTDTQYF.

This clonotype was detected only a few times. The CDR3 DNA reads as TGTGCCAGCAGTTACTTTGTCAGGAACAATGAGCAGTTCTTC. It yields the protein CASSYFVRNNEQFF. V is TRBV6-2 or TRBV6-3 and J is TRBJ2-1; no clear D. This CDR3 has 14 amino acids. V lost 1 base and J 5 bases, leaving 9 bases between the germline ends. The germline V gene has CDR1 MNHEY and CDR2 SVGEGT.

The chain links TRBV6-5 to TRBJ1-4; a possible D gene is TRBD1 (6 bases). This CDR3 has 12 amino acids. Looked up from germline, CDR1 is MNHEY and CDR2 is SVGAGI. The V end was cut by 7 bases, the J end by 8 bases, with 11 bases between. CDR3 sequence (DNA): TGTGCCAGCACCAGTGGGGGCGAAAAACTGTTTTTT. It is translated as CASTSGGEKLFF.

This sequence joins TRBV15 and TRBJ2-1; TRBD2 matches at 8 bases. CDR3 length: 12 amino acids. Germline CDR1 is LNHNV and CDR2 is YYDKDF (reference sequence). V was clipped by 3 bases and J by 10 bases; unmatched bases: 2. This CDR3 reads CATSSRGGEQFF. CDR3 in DNA: TGTGCCACCAGCAGCCGGGGGGGAGAGCAGTTCTTC. Complete variable domain (other parts from reference TRBV15 and TRBJ2-1): DAMVIQNPRYQVTQFGKPVTLSCSQTLNHNVMYWYQQKSSQAPKLLFHYYDKDFNNEADTPDNFQSRRPNTSFCFLDIRSPGLGDTAMYLCATSSRGGEQFFGPGTRLTVL.

The rearrangement uses TRBV6-4 and TRBJ2-5; 9 bases are shared with TRBD2. The CDR3 is made up of 15 amino acids. Germline V gives CDR1 MRHNA, CDR2 SNTAGT. The J segment lost 2 bases and the V segment lost 3 bases, leaving 4 bases of the junction unmatched. The CDR3 spells CASSDKAGGQETQYF. As DNA, the CDR3 is TGTGCCAGCAGTGATAAAGCGGGGGGACAAGAGACCCAGTACTTC.

This clonotype was seen a handful of times. The chain carries TRBV20-1 and TRBJ2-2; D might be TRBD1 (7 bases). CDR1 and CDR2 from the germline V gene are DFQATT and SNEGSKA (reference sequence). The CDR3 length is 14 residues. V lost 0 bases, J lost 7 bases, and 12 bases lay in between. The CDR3 reads CSARDGGGRGELFF. As DNA, the CDR3 is TGCAGTGCTAGAGACGGAGGGGGCCGCGGGGAGCTGTTTTTT.

This clonotype was found many times. The rearrangement links TRBV12-3 or TRBV12-4 to TRBJ2-7; either TRBD1 or TRBD2 may supply D (5 bases each). There are 13 residues in the CDR3. V was trimmed by 3 bases and J by 0 bases, leaving 6 bases between them. The CDR3 nucleotides read TGTGCCAGCAGTTTGGGGGACTCCTACGAGCAGTACTTC. It translates to CASSLGDSYEQYF.

This clonotype was seen a few times. J is TRBJ2-3 and V is TRBV20-1; 14 bases align to TRBD2. The ends lost 3 bases at V and 11 bases at J; junction bases unmatched: 7. The CDR3 has 14 residues. The germline gives CDR1 DFQATT, CDR2 SNEGSKA (reference sequence). The CDR3 loop is CSARATSGGGMQYF. In nucleotides, the CDR3 is TGCAGTGCTAGGGCGACTAGCGGGGGGGGTATGCAGTATTTT.